The 21 T cell receptor beta chains in this list originate from one sample, sequenced in a study of cytomegalovirus exposure and HLA in healthy donors. The assay was immunoSEQ multiplex PCR, and TCRdb's table has in-frame clones only and misses some. Of under 200,000 clones detected, 90% to 97% appear once; the ten largest clones hold 0.89%. The sequencing sample was made of PBMCs. These receptors were obtained from a woman aged 18-29 years in good health and CMV-seronegative.

The J gene is TRBJ2-3, the V gene TRBV13; 9 bases line up with TRBD2. The V gene's germline CDR1 is PRHDT and CDR2 FYEKMQ (reference sequence). Trimming took 4 bases from V and 6 from J; bases not matched to a gene: 14. This CDR3 spans 17 amino acids. The CDR3 DNA reads as TGTGCCAGCAGCTCCGCCATGAGGCGGGGGGGCCCGGATACGCAGTATTTT. Translation gives CASSSAMRRGGPDTQYF.

The genes are TRBV15 and TRBJ2-2, with a possible D match to TRBD2 (5 bases). Looked up from germline, CDR1 is LNHNV and CDR2 is YYDKDF (reference sequence). CDR3 size: 16 residues. The V and J ends lost 7 bases and 2 bases respectively, with 17 bases between them. CDR3 sequence reads: CATTPGLQPNTGELFF. For the CDR3, the DNA is TGTGCCACCACCCCAGGACTGCAACCTAACACCGGGGAGCTGTTTTTT.

This chain links TRBV5-6 with TRBJ2-1, with 15 bases fitting TRBD2. Germline lookup yields CDR1 SGHDT and CDR2 YYEEEE. This CDR3 has 17 residues. V lost 9 bases, J lost 2 bases, and 9 bases stayed unmatched. The CDR3 region has the DNA TGTGCCACCACGGGACTAGCGGGGGGACGGCCCTACAATGAGCAGTTCTTC. Residues: CATTGLAGGRPYNEQFF.

V and J are TRBV5-6 and TRBJ2-1; maybe TRBD2 (5 bases). Trimming took 2 bases from V and 5 from J, leaving 8 bases between them. The CDR3 loop spans 13 amino acids. Germline V CDR1 and CDR2: SGHDT, YYEEEE. CDR3 loop: CASSFPGNNEQFF. In nucleotides, the CDR3 is TGTGCCAGCAGCTTTCCCGGGAACAATGAGCAGTTCTTC.

The chain uses TRBV19 and TRBJ2-1, with a tentative D call TRBD2 (5 bases). This CDR3 is 12 amino acids long. Germline CDR1 is LNHDA and CDR2 is SQIVND (reference sequence). V lost 3 bases and J 7 bases, leaving 7 bases between the germline ends. CDR3 amino acids: CASSMTINEQFF. The CDR3, as DNA: TGTGCCAGTAGTATGACTATTAATGAGCAGTTCTTC.

The chain is built from TRBV5-1 and TRBJ1-4; 8 bases map to TRBD1. J gave up 5 bases and V 0 bases, and 6 bases lay outside the gene matches. CDR3 length: 16 amino acids. Germline V lookup: CDR1 SGHRS, CDR2 YFSETQ. The CDR3 reads CASSLAGDRPNEKLFF. In nucleotides, the CDR3 is TGCGCCAGCAGCTTGGCAGGGGACAGGCCGAATGAAAAACTGTTTTTT. Variable domain in full (rest from reference TRBV5-1 and TRBJ1-4): KAGVTQTPRYLIKTRGQQVTLSCSPISGHRSVSWYQQTPGQGLQFLFEYFSETQRNKGNFPGRFSGRQFSNSRSEMNVSTLELGDSALYLCASSLAGDRPNEKLFFGSGTQLSVL.

The V gene is TRBV18, the J gene TRBJ2-7; possibly TRBD1 for D (6 bases). The CDR3 has 14 amino acids. Germline values: CDR1 KGHSH, CDR2 LQKENI. The V end lost 2 bases, the J end lost 3 bases, and 11 bases lay between the germline ends. CDR3 DNA: TGTGCCAGCTCACCATCAGGGGCCCTCTACGAGCAGTACTTC. Residues: CASSPSGALYEQYF.

J is TRBJ1-1 and V is TRBV6-1; 7 bases map to TRBD1. This CDR3 is 15 amino acids long. In germline, CDR1 is MNHNS, CDR2 SASEGT. V lost 7 bases and J lost 0; bases outside the gene matches: 8. CDR3 sequence (DNA): TGTGCCAGCACTAGGGACAGCCACATGAACACTGAAGCTTTCTTT. Its translation: CASTRDSHMNTEAFF.

The chain couples TRBV7-9 to TRBJ1-2, with a weak D call TRBD1 (5 bases). V shed 5 bases and J shed 1 base, with 17 bases lying between them. Per germline, CDR1 SEHNR and CDR2 FQNEAQ (reference sequence). CDR3 length: 16 residues. In DNA, the CDR3 is TGTGCCAGCAGCCTTACCCAGGGAAAGGATAACTATGGCTACACCTTC. Protein product: CASSLTQGKDNYGYTF.

This chain links TRBV18 with TRBJ2-1; D remains unclear. There are 18 residues in the CDR3. With 0 bases removed from V and 3 bases from J, the gap between germline ends came to 18 bases. The germline V gene has CDR1 KGHSH and CDR2 LQKENI. CDR3 coding DNA: TGTGCCAGCTCACCACCGATGTCCCTACTGGCGGACTACAATGAGCAGTTCTTC. This encodes CASSPPMSLLADYNEQFF.

This chain joins TRBV6-1 and TRBJ2-7, with TRBD2 matching 7 bases. The CDR3 loop spans 16 amino acids. Germline V gene sequence: CDR1 MNHNS, CDR2 SASEGT. The V segment lost 0 bases and the J segment 3 bases; nucleotides outside the gene matches: 8. The CDR3 loop reads CASSEASGAWYYEQYF. The CDR3 DNA reads as TGTGCCAGCAGTGAAGCGAGCGGGGCCTGGTACTACGAGCAGTACTTC.

The genes are TRBV25-1 and TRBJ1-2; 7 bases line up with TRBD1. The germline V gene has CDR1 MGHDK and CDR2 SYGVNS. This CDR3 has 13 residues. V lost 3 bases, J lost 8 bases, and 6 bases stayed unmatched. The DNA for the CDR3 is TGTGCCAGCAGTGACGACAGGGTCGGGGGCTACACCTTC. This sequence encodes CASSDDRVGGYTF.

The chain combines TRBV6-5 with TRBJ2-1, with 12 nucleotides matching TRBD2. Germline V gene lookup returns CDR1 MNHEY and CDR2 SVGAGI. V was clipped by 5 bases and J by 4 bases; unmatched bases: 3. This CDR3 spans 15 amino acids. CDR3 in DNA: TGTGCCAGCAGTACCCTAGCGGGGGGGTACAATGAGCAGTTCTTC. Translating it yields CASSTLAGGYNEQFF.

The J gene is TRBJ1-3, the V gene TRBV7-2, with D maybe TRBD1 (6 bases). CDR3 length: 15 residues. Per the germline V gene, CDR1 is SGHTA and CDR2 is FQGNSA. V gave up 2 bases and J gave up 7 bases, with 15 bases separating them. The CDR3 spells CASSLKGDHLNTIYF. DNA for the CDR3: TGTGCCAGCAGCTTAAAGGGGGACCATTTGAACACCATATATTTT.

V usage is TRBV6-1 and J usage is TRBJ1-2, with D unresolved. The length of the CDR3 is 13 residues. The V end was cut by 4 bases, the J end by 6 bases, with 12 bases between. CDR1 MNHNS and CDR2 SASEGT come from the germline V gene. CDR3 DNA: TGTGCCAGCAGTGCCCGCCCCACGGATGGCTACACCTTC. Translation gives CASSARPTDGYTF.

The J gene is TRBJ1-4, the V gene TRBV7-2; 8 bases are shared with TRBD1. Per germline, CDR1 SGHTA and CDR2 FQGNSA. V shed 2 bases and J 6 bases; nucleotides not matched to a gene: 2. This CDR3 spans 14 amino acids. CDR3 in DNA: TGTGCCAGCAGCTTACAGGGGGCGTATGAAAAACTGTTTTTT. Translated, it gives CASSLQGAYEKLFF.

V is TRBV4-2 and J is TRBJ2-3; D might be TRBD2 (6 bases). CDR3 length: 16 amino acids. V lost 0 bases and J 0 bases, leaving 10 bases between the germline ends. Per the germline V gene, CDR1 is LGHNA and CDR2 is YNFKEQ. This chain's CDR3 is CASSQEGGLSTDTQYF. The CDR3 DNA sequence: TGTGCCAGCAGCCAAGAGGGGGGTCTAAGCACAGATACGCAGTATTTT.

The chain joins TRBV29-1 to TRBJ2-3, with 10 nucleotides matching TRBD1. V gave up 6 bases and J gave up 4 bases; unmatched junction bases: 7. CDR1 is SQVTM, CDR2 ANQGSEA, per germline. The CDR3 consists of 14 residues. The CDR3 here is CSVPGTGDADTQYF. CDR3 coding DNA: TGCAGCGTACCCGGGACAGGGGACGCAGATACGCAGTATTTT.

The gene calls are TRBV6-6 and TRBJ2-3, with D unresolved. This CDR3 has 14 residues. V gave up 5 bases and J gave up 3 bases, with 12 bases separating them. Germline V gives CDR1 MNHNY, CDR2 SVGAGI (reference sequence). CDR3 protein: CASSVPDSTDTQYF. The CDR3 DNA reads as TGTGCCAGCAGTGTTCCTGACTCGACAGATACGCAGTATTTT.

This clone was seen a single time. The V gene is TRBV6-6, the J gene TRBJ1-6, with 7 bases that match TRBD1. The CDR3 consists of 15 residues. J was trimmed by 7 bases and V by 3 bases; bases with no gene match: 6. CDR1 is MNHNY, CDR2 SVGAGI, per germline (reference sequence). The CDR3 region is CASSYSDRANSPLHF. The CDR3 DNA reads TGTGCCAGCAGTTATTCCGACAGGGCAAATTCACCCCTCCACTTT.

The table lists this clone with a count of one. The chain is built from TRBV5-1 and TRBJ1-1; TRBD1 might be the D (6 bases). The CDR3 runs 15 residues. V gave up 4 bases and J gave up 1 base, with 14 bases separating them. The germline gives CDR1 SGHRS, CDR2 YFSETQ. This chain's CDR3 is CASSAVQGRNTEAFF. CDR3 bases: TGCGCCAGCAGCGCTGTACAGGGTCGGAACACTGAAGCTTTCTTT.